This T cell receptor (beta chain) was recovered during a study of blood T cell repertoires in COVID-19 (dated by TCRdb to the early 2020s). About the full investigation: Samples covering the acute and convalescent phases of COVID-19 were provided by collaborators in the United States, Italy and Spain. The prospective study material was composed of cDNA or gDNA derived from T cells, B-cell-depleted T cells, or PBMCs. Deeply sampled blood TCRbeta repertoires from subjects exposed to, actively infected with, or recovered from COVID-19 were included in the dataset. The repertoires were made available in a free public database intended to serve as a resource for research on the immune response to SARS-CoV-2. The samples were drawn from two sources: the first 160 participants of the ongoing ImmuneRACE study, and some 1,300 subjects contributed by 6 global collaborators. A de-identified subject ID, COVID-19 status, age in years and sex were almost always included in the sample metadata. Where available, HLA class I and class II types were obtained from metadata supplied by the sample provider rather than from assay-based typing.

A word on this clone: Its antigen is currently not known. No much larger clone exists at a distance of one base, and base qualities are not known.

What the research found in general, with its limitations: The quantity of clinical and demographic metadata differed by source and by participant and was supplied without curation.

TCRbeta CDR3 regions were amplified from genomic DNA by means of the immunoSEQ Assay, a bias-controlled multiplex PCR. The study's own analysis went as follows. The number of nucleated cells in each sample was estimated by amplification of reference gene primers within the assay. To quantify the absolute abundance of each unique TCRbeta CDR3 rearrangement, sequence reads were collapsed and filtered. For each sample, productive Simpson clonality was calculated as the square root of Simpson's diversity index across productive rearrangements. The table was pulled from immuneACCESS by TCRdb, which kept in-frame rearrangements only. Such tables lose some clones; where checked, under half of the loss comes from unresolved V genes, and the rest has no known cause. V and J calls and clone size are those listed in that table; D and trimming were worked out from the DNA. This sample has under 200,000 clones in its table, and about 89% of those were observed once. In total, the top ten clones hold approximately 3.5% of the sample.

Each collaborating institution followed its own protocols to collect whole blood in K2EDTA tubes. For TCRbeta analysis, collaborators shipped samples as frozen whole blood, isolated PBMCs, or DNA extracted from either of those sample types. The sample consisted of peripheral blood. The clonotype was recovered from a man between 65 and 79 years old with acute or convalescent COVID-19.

The CDR3 has the sequence CASSPEAGQYSPLHF. The DNA sequence is TGTGCCAGCTCACCAGAGGCAGGACAATATTCACCCCTCCACTTT. Rearrangement joined TRBV18 to TRBJ1-6; the D gene is possibly TRBD1, with 5 bases matching. Its CDR3 holds 15 amino acids, cysteine through phenylalanine. Solely the CDR3 DNA is kept, with 45 bases framed from the first base. The germline V gene encodes CDR1 KGHSH and CDR2 LQKENI. V lost 2 bases and J lost 8 bases; the stretch between them is 13 bases long. Here the CDR3 is joined to the reference TRBV18 and TRBJ1-6 genes, and the full variable domain is: NAGVMQNPRHLVRRRGQEARLRCSPMKGHSHVYWYRQLPEEGLKFMVYLQKENIIDESGMPKERFSAEFPKEGPSILRIQQVVRGDSAAYFCASSPEAGQYSPLHFGNGTRLTVT.